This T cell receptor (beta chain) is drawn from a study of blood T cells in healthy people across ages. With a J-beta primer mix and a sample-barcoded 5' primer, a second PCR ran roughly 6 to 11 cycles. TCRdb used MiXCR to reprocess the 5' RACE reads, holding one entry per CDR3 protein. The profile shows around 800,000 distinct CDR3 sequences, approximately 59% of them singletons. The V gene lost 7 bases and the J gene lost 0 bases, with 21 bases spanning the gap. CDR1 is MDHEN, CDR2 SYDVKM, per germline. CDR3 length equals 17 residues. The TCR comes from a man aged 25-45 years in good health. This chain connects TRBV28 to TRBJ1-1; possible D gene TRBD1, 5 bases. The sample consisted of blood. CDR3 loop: CASTRVPEGAMNTEAFF. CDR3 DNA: TGTGCCAGCACTCGCGTTCCAGAAGGGGCGATGAACACTGAAGCTTTCTTT.